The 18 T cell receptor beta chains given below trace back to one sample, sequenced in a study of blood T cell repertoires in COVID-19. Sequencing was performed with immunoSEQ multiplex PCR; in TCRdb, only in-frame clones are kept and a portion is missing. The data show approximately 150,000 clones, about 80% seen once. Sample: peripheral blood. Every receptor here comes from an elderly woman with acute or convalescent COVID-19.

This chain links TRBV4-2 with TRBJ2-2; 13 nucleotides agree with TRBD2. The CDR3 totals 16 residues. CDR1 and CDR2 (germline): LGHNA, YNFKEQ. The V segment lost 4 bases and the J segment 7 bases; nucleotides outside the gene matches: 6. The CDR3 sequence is CASSPRGLAGIGELFF. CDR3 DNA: TGTGCCAGCAGCCCTAGGGGACTAGCGGGAATCGGGGAGCTGTTTTTT.

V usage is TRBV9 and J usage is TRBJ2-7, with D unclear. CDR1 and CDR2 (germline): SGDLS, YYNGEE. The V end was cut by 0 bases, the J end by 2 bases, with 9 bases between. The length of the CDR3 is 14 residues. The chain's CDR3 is CASSVGGLTYEQYF. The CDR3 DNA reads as TGTGCCAGCAGCGTAGGAGGATTAACCTACGAGCAGTACTTC.

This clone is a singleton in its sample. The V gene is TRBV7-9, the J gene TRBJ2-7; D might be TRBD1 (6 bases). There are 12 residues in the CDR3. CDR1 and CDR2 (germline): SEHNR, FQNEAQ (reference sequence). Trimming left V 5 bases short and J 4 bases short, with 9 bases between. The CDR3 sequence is CASSIQGYEQYF. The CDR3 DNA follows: TGTGCCAGCAGCATTCAGGGGTACGAGCAGTACTTC.

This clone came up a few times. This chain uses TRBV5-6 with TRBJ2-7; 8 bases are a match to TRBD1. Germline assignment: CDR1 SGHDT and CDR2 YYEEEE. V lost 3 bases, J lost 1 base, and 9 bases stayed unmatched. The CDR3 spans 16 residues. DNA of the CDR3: TGTGCCAGCAGCTCACTATCCGGACAGGGTTCCTACGAGCAGTACTTC. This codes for CASSSLSGQGSYEQYF. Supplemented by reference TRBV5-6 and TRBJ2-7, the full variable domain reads DAGVTQSPTHLIKTRGQQVTLRCSPKSGHDTVSWYQQALGQGPQFIFQYYEEEERQRGNFPDRFSGHQFPNYSSELNVNALLLGDSALYLCASSSLSGQGSYEQYFGPGTRLTVT.

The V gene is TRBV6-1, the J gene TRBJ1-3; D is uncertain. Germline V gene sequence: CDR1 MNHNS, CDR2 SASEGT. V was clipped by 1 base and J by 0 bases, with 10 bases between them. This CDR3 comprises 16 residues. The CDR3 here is CASSEGSRYSGNTIYF. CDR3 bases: TGTGCCAGCAGTGAAGGCAGTCGTTACTCTGGAAACACCATATATTTT.

The CDR3 reads CASGTSGRAYNEQFF. CDR3 DNA: TGTGCCAGCGGGACTAGCGGGAGGGCCTACAATGAGCAGTTCTTC. The chain has TRBV5-6 and TRBJ2-1; 16 bases map to TRBD2. In germline, CDR1 is SGHDT, CDR2 YYEEEE. The CDR3 has 15 residues. V lost 7 bases and J lost 2; bases outside the gene matches: 0.

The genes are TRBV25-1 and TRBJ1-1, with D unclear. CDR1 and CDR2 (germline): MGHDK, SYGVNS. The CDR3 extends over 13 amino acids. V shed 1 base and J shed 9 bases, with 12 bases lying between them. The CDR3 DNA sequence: TGTGCCAGCAGTGAATCTGGGCCCGTAAAAGCTTTCTTT. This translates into CASSESGPVKAFF.

CDR3 region: CASNGGLADTQYF. CDR3 nucleotide sequence: TGTGCCAGCAATGGGGGCCTCGCAGATACGCAGTATTTT. The chain carries TRBV6-5 and TRBJ2-3, with D possibly matching TRBD1 (6 bases). Looked up from germline, CDR1 is MNHEY and CDR2 is SVGAGI. This CDR3 has 13 amino acids. Trimming shortened V by 7 bases and J by 4 bases, and 12 bases separated the two germline ends.

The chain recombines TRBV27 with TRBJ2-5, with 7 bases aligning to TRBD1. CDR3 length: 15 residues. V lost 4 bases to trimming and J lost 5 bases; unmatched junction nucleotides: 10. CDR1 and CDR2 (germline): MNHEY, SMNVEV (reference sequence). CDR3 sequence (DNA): TGTGCCAGCAGTTCCCATGACAGGGCCGGGGAGACCCAGTACTTC. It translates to CASSSHDRAGETQYF.

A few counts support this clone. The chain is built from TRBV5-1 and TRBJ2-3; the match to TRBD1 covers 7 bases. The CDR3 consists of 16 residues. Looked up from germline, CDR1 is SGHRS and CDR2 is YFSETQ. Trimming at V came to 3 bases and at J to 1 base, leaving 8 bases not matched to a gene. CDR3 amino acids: CASSSGADRRTDTQYF. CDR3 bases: TGCGCCAGCAGCTCAGGGGCGGACAGGCGCACAGATACGCAGTATTTT.

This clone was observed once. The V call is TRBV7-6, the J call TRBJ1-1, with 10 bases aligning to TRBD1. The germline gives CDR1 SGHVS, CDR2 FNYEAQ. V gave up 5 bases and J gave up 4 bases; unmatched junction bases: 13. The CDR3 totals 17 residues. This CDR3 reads CASSRGTPGQGPTEAFF. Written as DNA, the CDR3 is TGTGCCAGCAGCCGAGGGACCCCGGGACAGGGGCCCACTGAAGCTTTCTTT.

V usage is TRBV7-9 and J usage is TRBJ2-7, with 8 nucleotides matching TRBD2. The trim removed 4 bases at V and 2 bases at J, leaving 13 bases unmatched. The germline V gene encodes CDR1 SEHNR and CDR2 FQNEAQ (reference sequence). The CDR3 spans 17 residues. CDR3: CASSSRGSGVNTYEQYF. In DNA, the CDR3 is TGTGCCAGCAGCTCCCGGGGTAGCGGGGTTAATACCTACGAGCAGTACTTC.

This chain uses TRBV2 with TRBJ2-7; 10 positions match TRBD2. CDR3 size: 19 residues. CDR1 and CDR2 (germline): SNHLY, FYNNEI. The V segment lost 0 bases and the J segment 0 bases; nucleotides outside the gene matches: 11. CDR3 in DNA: TGTGCCAGCAGTGAAGCGCTTCGGCTAGCGGGGGCCCGCTCCTACGAGCAGTACTTC. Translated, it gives CASSEALRLAGARSYEQYF.

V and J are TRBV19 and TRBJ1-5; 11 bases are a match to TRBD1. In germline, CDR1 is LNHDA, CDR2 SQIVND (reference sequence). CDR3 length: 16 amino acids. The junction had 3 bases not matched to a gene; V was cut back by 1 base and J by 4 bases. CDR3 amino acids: CASSIGTGGANQPQHF. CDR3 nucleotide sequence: TGTGCCAGTAGTATAGGGACAGGGGGCGCGAATCAGCCCCAGCATTTT. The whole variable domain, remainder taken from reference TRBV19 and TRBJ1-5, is DGGITQSPKYLFRKEGQNVTLSCEQNLNHDAMYWYRQDPGQGLRLIYYSQIVNDFQKGDIAEGYSVSREKKESFPLTVTSAQKNPTAFYLCASSIGTGGANQPQHFGDGTRLSIL.

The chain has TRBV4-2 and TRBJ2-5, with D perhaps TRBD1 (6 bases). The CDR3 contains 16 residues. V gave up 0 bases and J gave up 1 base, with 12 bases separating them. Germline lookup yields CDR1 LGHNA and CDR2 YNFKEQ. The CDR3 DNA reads TGTGCCAGCAGCCAAGAACAAGTGGGGGCCCAAGAGACCCAGTACTTC. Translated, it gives CASSQEQVGAQETQYF.

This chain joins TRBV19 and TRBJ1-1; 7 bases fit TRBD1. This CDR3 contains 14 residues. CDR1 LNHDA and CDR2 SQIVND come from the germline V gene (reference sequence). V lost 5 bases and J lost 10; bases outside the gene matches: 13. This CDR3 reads CASSQPTGSIIAFF. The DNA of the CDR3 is TGTGCCAGTAGTCAACCGACAGGGTCGATCATAGCTTTCTTT.

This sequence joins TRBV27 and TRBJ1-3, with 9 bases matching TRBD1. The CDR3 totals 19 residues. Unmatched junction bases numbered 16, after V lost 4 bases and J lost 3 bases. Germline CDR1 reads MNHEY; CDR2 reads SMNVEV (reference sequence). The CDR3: CASSSGTGMGGIGGNTIYF. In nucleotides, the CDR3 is TGTGCCAGCAGTTCCGGGACAGGGATGGGTGGGATCGGTGGAAACACCATATATTTT.

The CDR3 here is CASKQAGNYGYTF. The DNA for the CDR3 is TGTGCCAGCAAACAGGCAGGGAACTATGGCTACACCTTC. The V call is TRBV25-1, the J call TRBJ1-2; maybe TRBD1 (5 bases). Looked up from germline, CDR1 is MGHDK and CDR2 is SYGVNS. The V end was cut by 7 bases, the J end by 2 bases, with 11 bases between. CDR3 length: 13 amino acids.